The 19 T cell receptor beta chains presented below share a single source sample, sequenced in a study of technical replicates of blood from a handful of donors. Generated by immunoSEQ multiplex PCR, the TCRdb table keeps only in-frame clones and is missing some. The repertoire holds under 75,000 clones, with 90% to 95% as singletons. Sample: PBMCs. The receptors were gathered from a human donor in good health. Some clones in this sample may be carry-over from other donors' samples.

The V gene is TRBV5-6, the J gene TRBJ2-1; 8 bases agree with TRBD2. The V and J ends lost 4 bases and 5 bases, in that order; junction bases with no gene match: 5. The CDR3 sequence is 14 residues long. Germline loops: CDR1 SGHDT, CDR2 YYEEEE. The CDR3 coding sequence is TGTGCCAGCAGCGGCGGGACTAGGAACAATGAGCAGTTCTTC. Protein product: CASSGGTRNNEQFF.

V and J are TRBV20-1 and TRBJ2-7, with TRBD1 as a possible D gene (6 bases). V was shortened by 5 bases and J by 11 bases, with 16 bases between the two germline ends. This CDR3 has 11 amino acids. Looked up from germline, CDR1 is DFQATT and CDR2 is SNEGSKA (reference sequence). CDR3 sequence: CSAEGTGQEYF. CDR3 DNA sequence: TGCAGTGCTGAGGGTACAGGGCAGGAGTACTTC.

The DNA for the CDR3 is TGCGCCAGCAGCCAAGTCCTGGGGGCGGTCGGGGAGCTGTTTTTT. Its translation is CASSQVLGAVGELFF. This rearrangement joins TRBV4-3 to TRBJ2-2; possible D gene TRBD1, 6 bases. The CDR3 consists of 15 residues. Germline values: CDR1 LGHNA, CDR2 YSLEER. V was clipped by 1 base and J by 7 bases, with 13 bases between them.

This clone was counted a single time. V is TRBV5-1 and J is TRBJ2-1; 9 bases map to TRBD2. Per the germline V gene, CDR1 is SGHRS and CDR2 is YFSETQ. The CDR3 sequence is 16 residues long. Trimming at V came to 0 bases and at J to 8 bases, leaving 9 bases not matched to a gene. For the CDR3, the DNA is TGCGCCAGCAGCTTGGCCCCTAGCGGGAAGGGGGATGAGCAGTTCTTC. Its protein product is CASSLAPSGKGDEQFF.

The chain carries TRBV5-1 and TRBJ2-5, with TRBD1 matching 9 bases. The CDR3 totals 17 residues. Germline trimming cut 1 base from V and 4 bases from J; bases unmatched to any gene: 11. Per germline, CDR1 SGHRS and CDR2 YFSETQ. This CDR3 is CASSLYFPTGGTETQYF. The CDR3 DNA follows: TGCGCCAGCAGCTTGTATTTCCCCACAGGGGGCACAGAGACCCAGTACTTC. Combining the CDR3 with reference TRBV5-1 and TRBJ2-5 gives the whole variable domain KAGVTQTPRYLIKTRGQQVTLSCSPISGHRSVSWYQQTPGQGLQFLFEYFSETQRNKGNFPGRFSGRQFSNSRSEMNVSTLELGDSALYLCASSLYFPTGGTETQYFGPGTRLLVL.

V usage is TRBV4-3 and J usage is TRBJ2-7, with 9 bases matching TRBD2. J gave up 4 bases and V 0 bases, and 7 bases lay outside the gene matches. CDR3 length equals 16 residues. Germline loops: CDR1 LGHNA, CDR2 YSLEER. CDR3: CASSQDWRLAAYEQYF. DNA for the CDR3: TGCGCCAGCAGCCAAGATTGGAGACTAGCGGCTTACGAGCAGTACTTC.

In this sample, this clone turned up a few times. V usage is TRBV6-1 and J usage is TRBJ2-5; 7 bases line up with TRBD1. With 8 bases clipped from V and 4 bases from J, the junction kept 13 bases outside the gene matches. CDR3 size: 15 residues. Germline-derived CDR1 and CDR2 are MNHNS and SASEGT. Written as DNA, the CDR3 is TGTGCCAGCGCCTCTGGCGACGAGGGGGCAGAGACCCAGTACTTC. It translates to CASASGDEGAETQYF.

The J gene is TRBJ1-1, the V gene TRBV5-5, with a tentative D call TRBD1 (5 bases). The CDR3 loop spans 14 amino acids. Germline lookup yields CDR1 SGHKS and CDR2 YYEKEE (reference sequence). V lost 4 bases and J lost 7, with 17 bases in between. The CDR3 is CASSHVRGTDEAFF. In DNA form, the CDR3 reads TGTGCCAGCAGCCACGTCCGGGGGACGGATGAAGCTTTCTTT.

In DNA, the CDR3 is TGTGCCAGCAGCGAGACTAGCGGGAGAGAGACCCAGTACTTC. Translating gives CASSETSGRETQYF. This chain connects TRBV7-9 to TRBJ2-5; 12 bases agree with TRBD2. With 5 bases clipped from V and 4 bases from J, the junction kept 2 bases outside the gene matches. The CDR3 has 14 amino acids. Germline loops: CDR1 SEHNR, CDR2 FQNEAQ (reference sequence).

This clone has a single count. The chain links TRBV6-6 to TRBJ2-1, with 7 bases fitting TRBD2. The ends lost 7 bases at V and 3 bases at J; junction bases unmatched: 9. CDR1 MNHNY and CDR2 SVGAGI come from the germline V gene (reference sequence). The CDR3 length is 15 residues. The CDR3 loop is CASIPDQRGYNEQFF. CDR3 bases: TGTGCCAGCATCCCGGACCAGCGGGGCTACAATGAGCAGTTCTTC.

The genes are TRBV30 and TRBJ1-2; D ambiguous. V was clipped by 0 bases and J by 5 bases, with 7 bases between them. The germline gives CDR1 GTSNPN, CDR2 SVGIG (reference sequence). The CDR3 extends over 12 amino acids. This chain's CDR3 is CAWSVGGYGYTF. CDR3 DNA sequence: TGTGCCTGGAGTGTTGGAGGGTATGGCTACACCTTC.

This clone was detected only once. The gene calls are TRBV7-2 and TRBJ2-4, with 11 bases aligning to TRBD2. Germline values: CDR1 SGHTA, CDR2 FQGNSA. The CDR3 contains 17 residues. V shed 7 bases, J shed 0 bases, and the junction held 8 bases outside the gene matches. CDR3 amino acids: CASTPRLAGLAKNIQYF. The DNA for the CDR3 is TGTGCCAGCACCCCGAGACTAGCGGGACTAGCCAAAAACATTCAGTACTTC.

This sequence joins TRBV4-1 and TRBJ2-7, with 8 nucleotides matching TRBD1. This CDR3 has 15 amino acids. The germline V gene has CDR1 MGHRA and CDR2 YSYEKL. V trimming: 4 bases; J trimming: 6 bases; junction bases outside the gene matches: 11. The CDR3 loop is CASSPYRAGGGEQYF. The CDR3 DNA sequence: TGCGCCAGCAGCCCATATAGGGCAGGGGGCGGCGAGCAGTACTTC.

This chain links TRBV7-2 with TRBJ2-7, with TRBD2 identical over 12 bases. The CDR3 runs 16 residues. CDR1 SGHTA and CDR2 FQGNSA come from the germline V gene. V gave up 5 bases and J gave up 4 bases; unmatched junction bases: 9. The CDR3 protein is CASSNHPSGGGYEQYF. As DNA, the CDR3 is TGTGCCAGCAGCAACCACCCTAGCGGGGGGGGGTACGAGCAGTACTTC.

This clone was found a few times. As DNA, the CDR3 is TGTGCCAGTAGTATTCTAGCGGGGGGATACGAGCAGTACTTC. It codes for CASSILAGGYEQYF. This rearrangement joins TRBV19 to TRBJ2-7, with 11 bases identical to TRBD2. The trim removed 3 bases at V and 4 bases at J, leaving 2 bases unmatched. The germline gives CDR1 LNHDA, CDR2 SQIVND (reference sequence). CDR3 length: 14 residues. The variable domain in full, completed from reference TRBV19 and TRBJ2-7, reads DGGITQSPKYLFRKEGQNVTLSCEQNLNHDAMYWYRQDPGQGLRLIYYSQIVNDFQKGDIAEGYSVSREKKESFPLTVTSAQKNPTAFYLCASSILAGGYEQYFGPGTRLTVT.

A single count supports this clone. The rearrangement links TRBV5-6 to TRBJ2-3, with a possible D match to TRBD2 (6 bases). Trimming left V 0 bases short and J 1 base short, with 12 bases between. Germline V gene sequence: CDR1 SGHDT, CDR2 YYEEEE. The CDR3 has 16 amino acids. This chain's CDR3 is CASSLVAGRGTDTQYF. For the CDR3, the DNA is TGTGCCAGCAGCTTGGTTGCCGGGAGAGGCACAGATACGCAGTATTTT.

The gene calls are TRBV5-4 and TRBJ2-7; 9 bases align to TRBD2. The J segment lost 2 bases and the V segment lost 1 base, leaving 7 bases of the junction unmatched. There are 16 residues in the CDR3. The germline V gene has CDR1 SGHNT and CDR2 YYREEE (reference sequence). This chain's CDR3 is CASSLMMRGGTYEQYF. CDR3 coding DNA: TGTGCCAGCAGCTTGATGATGCGGGGGGGGACCTACGAGCAGTACTTC.

The chain recombines TRBV27 with TRBJ2-3; 8 bases agree with TRBD1. The CDR3 totals 16 residues. Unmatched junction bases numbered 12, after V lost 6 bases and J lost 4 bases. The germline CDR1 and CDR2 sequences are MNHEY and SMNVEV (reference sequence). DNA for the CDR3: TGTGCCAGCAGCCTTTTCAGGGGGCCCTTCGCAGATACGCAGTATTTT. Its protein is CASSLFRGPFADTQYF.

The chain recombines TRBV9 with TRBJ2-1; tentative D call: TRBD2 (5 bases). CDR3 length: 13 amino acids. V lost 5 bases and J 1 base, leaving 7 bases between the germline ends. The germline V gene has CDR1 SGDLS and CDR2 YYNGEE. The CDR3 loop reads CASRAESYNEQFF. Here the CDR3 DNA reads TGTGCCAGCAGAGCGGAGTCCTACAATGAGCAGTTCTTC.